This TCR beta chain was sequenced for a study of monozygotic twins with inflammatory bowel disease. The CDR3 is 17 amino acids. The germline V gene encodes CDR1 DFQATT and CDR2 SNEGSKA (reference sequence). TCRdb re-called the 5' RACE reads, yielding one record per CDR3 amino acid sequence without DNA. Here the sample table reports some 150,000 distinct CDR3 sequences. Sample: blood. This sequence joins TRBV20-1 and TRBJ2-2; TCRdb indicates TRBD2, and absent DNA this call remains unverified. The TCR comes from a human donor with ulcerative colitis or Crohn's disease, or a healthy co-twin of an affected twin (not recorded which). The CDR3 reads CSARFPSGRFVTGELFF.